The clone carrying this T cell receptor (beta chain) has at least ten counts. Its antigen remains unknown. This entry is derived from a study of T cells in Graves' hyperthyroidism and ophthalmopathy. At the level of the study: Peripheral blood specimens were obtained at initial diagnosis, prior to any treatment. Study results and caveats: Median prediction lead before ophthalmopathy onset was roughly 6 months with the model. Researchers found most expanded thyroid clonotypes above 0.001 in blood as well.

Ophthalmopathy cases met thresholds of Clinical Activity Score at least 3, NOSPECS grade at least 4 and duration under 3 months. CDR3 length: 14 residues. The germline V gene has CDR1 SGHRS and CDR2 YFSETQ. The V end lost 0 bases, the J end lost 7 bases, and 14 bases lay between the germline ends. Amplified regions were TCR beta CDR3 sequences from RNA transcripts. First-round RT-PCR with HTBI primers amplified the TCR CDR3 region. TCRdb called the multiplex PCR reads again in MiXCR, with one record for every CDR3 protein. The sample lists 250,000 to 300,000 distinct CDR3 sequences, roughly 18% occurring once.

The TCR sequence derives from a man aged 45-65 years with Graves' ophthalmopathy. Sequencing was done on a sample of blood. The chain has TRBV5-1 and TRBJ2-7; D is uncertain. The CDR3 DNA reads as TGCGCCAGCAGCTTGGAGGACGGTGCCCTGGAGCAGTACTTC. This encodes CASSLEDGALEQYF.